The 6 T cell receptor beta chains reported below all come from one sample, sequenced in a study of T cells in Graves' hyperthyroidism and ophthalmopathy. TCR beta CDR3 sequences were amplified from RNA transcripts. The TCR CDR3 was amplified in a first-round RT-PCR using the HTBI primer set. From the multiplex PCR reads, TCRdb called clonotypes with MiXCR, one entry per CDR3 protein. The sample shows roughly 420,000 distinct CDR3 sequences, around a sixth of them seen only once. The sample was blood. These receptors all come from a woman between 18 and 29 years old with Graves' hyperthyroidism.

J is TRBJ2-5 and V is TRBV7-6; 14 positions match TRBD2. Germline V gene sequence: CDR1 SGHVS, CDR2 FNYEAQ. With 5 bases clipped from V and 4 bases from J, the junction kept 6 bases outside the gene matches. This CDR3 has 16 residues. Here the CDR3 DNA reads TGTGCCAGCAGCCCCGCGACTAGCGGGAGGGGAGAGACCCAGTACTTC. Translation: CASSPATSGRGETQYF.

On this clonotype itself: This may stem from a read error, because a much larger clone lies one nucleotide away. The V gene is TRBV6-1, the J gene TRBJ2-7; D unclear. The V end was cut by 5 bases, the J end by 6 bases, with 20 bases between. Germline lookup yields CDR1 MNHNS and CDR2 SASEGT. The CDR3 length is 15 residues. The CDR3 bases are TGTGCCAGCAGTCGGCCGGCACCGAAGGGTTCCGAGCAGTACTTC. This encodes CASSRPAPKGSEQYF.

There are many counts of this clonotype. The chain joins TRBV11-2 to TRBJ2-1; the D is unclear. V was trimmed by 7 bases and J by 0 bases, leaving 13 bases between them. The germline CDR1 and CDR2 sequences are SGHAT and FQNNGV. This CDR3 has 15 amino acids. CDR3 sequence reads: CASTLQTRSYNEQFF. For the CDR3, the DNA is TGTGCCAGCACCCTTCAGACTCGCTCCTACAATGAGCAGTTCTTC.

At least ten counts were recorded for this clonotype. In nucleotides, the CDR3 is TGTGCCAGCAGCTCCTCACGCACTGAAGCTTTCTTT. Translating gives CASSSSRTEAFF. This chain connects TRBV7-2 to TRBJ1-1; D not certain. Per germline, CDR1 SGHTA and CDR2 FQGNSA. V was shortened by 4 bases and J by 4 bases, with 7 bases between the two germline ends. The CDR3 sequence is 12 residues long. Supplemented by reference TRBV7-2 and TRBJ1-1, the full variable domain reads GAGVSQSPSNKVTEKGKDVELRCDPISGHTALYWYRQSLGQGLEFLIYFQGNSAPDKSGLPSDRFSAERTGGSVSTLTIQRTQQEDSAVYLCASSSSRTEAFFGQGTRLTVV.

This clonotype has only a few counts. The chain is built from TRBV4-2 and TRBJ2-1; D is ambiguous. The germline V gene has CDR1 LGHNA and CDR2 YNFKEQ. This CDR3 has 15 amino acids. With 0 bases removed from V and 4 bases from J, the gap between germline ends came to 10 bases. CDR3 loop: CASSQDLDPYNEQFF. The CDR3 DNA follows: TGTGCCAGCAGCCAAGATCTGGACCCTTACAATGAGCAGTTCTTC.

This clonotype has just a few counts. The gene calls are TRBV2 and TRBJ1-3; D is uncertain. CDR1 and CDR2 (germline): SNHLY, FYNNEI. The CDR3 runs to 13 residues. Trimming cost V 4 bases and J 8 bases, with 12 bases left between them. CDR3 region: CASSATDGDTIYF. As DNA, the CDR3 is TGTGCCAGCAGTGCGACGGACGGGGACACCATATATTTT. Looking up the rest from reference TRBV2 and TRBJ1-3 gives the full variable domain: EPEVTQTPSHQVTQMGQEVILRCVPISNHLYFYWYRQILGQKVEFLVSFYNNEISEKSEIFDDQFSVERPDGSNFTLKIRSTKLEDSAMYFCASSATDGDTIYFGEGSWLTVV.